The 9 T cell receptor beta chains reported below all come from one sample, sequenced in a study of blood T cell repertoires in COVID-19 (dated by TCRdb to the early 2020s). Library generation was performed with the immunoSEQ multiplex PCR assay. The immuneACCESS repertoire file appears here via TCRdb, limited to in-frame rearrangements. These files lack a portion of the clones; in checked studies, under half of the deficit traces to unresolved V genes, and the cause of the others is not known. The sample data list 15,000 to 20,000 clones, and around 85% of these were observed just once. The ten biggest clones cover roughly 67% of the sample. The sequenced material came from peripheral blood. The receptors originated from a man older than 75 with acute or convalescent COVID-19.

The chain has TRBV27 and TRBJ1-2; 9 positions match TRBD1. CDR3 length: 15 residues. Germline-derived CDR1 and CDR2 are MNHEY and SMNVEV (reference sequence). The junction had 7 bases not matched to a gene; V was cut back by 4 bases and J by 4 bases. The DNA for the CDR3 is TGTGCCAGCAGTTCACCGGGACAGGGATTCTATGGCTACACCTTC. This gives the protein CASSSPGQGFYGYTF.

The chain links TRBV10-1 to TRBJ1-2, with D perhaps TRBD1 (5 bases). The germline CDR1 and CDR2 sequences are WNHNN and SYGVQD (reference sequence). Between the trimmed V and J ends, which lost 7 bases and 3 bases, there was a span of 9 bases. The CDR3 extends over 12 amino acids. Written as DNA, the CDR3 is TGCGCCAGCACGGCAGGGTACTATGGCTACACCTTC. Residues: CASTAGYYGYTF.

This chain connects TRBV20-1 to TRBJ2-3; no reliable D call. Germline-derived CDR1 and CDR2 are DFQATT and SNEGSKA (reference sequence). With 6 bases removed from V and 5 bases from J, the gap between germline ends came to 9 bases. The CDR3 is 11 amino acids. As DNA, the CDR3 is TGCAGTGCGCGAGGTGAAGATACGCAGTATTTT. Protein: CSARGEDTQYF.

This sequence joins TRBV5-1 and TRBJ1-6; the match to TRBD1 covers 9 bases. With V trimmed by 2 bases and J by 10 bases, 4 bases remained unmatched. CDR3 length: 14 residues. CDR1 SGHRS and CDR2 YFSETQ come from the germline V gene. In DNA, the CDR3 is TGCGCCAGCAGCTTAAAGACAGGGGGATCACCCCTCCACTTT. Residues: CASSLKTGGSPLHF.

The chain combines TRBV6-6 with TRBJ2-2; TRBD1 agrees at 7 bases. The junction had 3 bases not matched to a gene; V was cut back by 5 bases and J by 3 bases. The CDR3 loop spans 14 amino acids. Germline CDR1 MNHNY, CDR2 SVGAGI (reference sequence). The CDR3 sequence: CASSTGADTGELFF. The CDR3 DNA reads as TGTGCCAGCAGTACAGGGGCCGACACCGGGGAGCTGTTTTTT.

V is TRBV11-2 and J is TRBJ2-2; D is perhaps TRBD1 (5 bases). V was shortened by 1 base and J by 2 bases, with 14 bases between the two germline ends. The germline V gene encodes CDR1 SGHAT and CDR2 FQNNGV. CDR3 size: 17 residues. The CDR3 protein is CASSLVLTAFNTGELFF. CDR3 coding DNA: TGTGCCAGCAGCTTAGTTTTGACAGCTTTTAACACCGGGGAGCTGTTTTTT.

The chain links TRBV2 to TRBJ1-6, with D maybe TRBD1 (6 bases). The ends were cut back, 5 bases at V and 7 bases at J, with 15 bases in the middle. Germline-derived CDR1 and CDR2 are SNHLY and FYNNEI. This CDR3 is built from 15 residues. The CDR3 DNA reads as TGTGCCAGCAGTAAAACAACAGGGAACAATTCACCCCTCCACTTT. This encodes CASSKTTGNNSPLHF.

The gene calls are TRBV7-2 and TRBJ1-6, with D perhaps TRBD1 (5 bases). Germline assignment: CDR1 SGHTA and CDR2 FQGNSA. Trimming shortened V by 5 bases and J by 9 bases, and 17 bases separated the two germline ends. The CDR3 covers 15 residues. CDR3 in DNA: TGTGCCAGCAGCGAGAGGGAGGGGCAGGGTTCACCCCTCCACTTT. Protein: CASSEREGQGSPLHF.

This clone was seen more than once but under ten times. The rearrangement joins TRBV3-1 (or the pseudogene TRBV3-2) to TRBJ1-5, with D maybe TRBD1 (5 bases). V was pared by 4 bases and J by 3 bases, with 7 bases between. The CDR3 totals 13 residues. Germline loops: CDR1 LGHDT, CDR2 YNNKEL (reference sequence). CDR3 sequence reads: CASSPQDNQPQHF. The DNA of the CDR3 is TGTGCCAGCAGCCCACAGGACAATCAGCCCCAGCATTTT.